The rows below give T cell receptor beta chains drawn from one sample of a study of blood T cells in healthy people across ages. One entry per CDR3 protein, called by TCRdb with MiXCR from the 5' RACE reads. Among 900,000 to 950,000 distinct CDR3 sequences, almost 30% were seen once, and the ten largest hold 9.5% to 13%. The data were also submitted as part of a second study, on T cells of mothers and their children.

Material: blood. The receptors were gathered from a woman in her forties in good health. The CDR3 runs from the conserved cysteine through the conserved F or W.

j_call,v_call,cdr3_aa
TRBJ2-7,TRBV28,CASAPDSPYEQYF
TRBJ2-5,TRBV24-1,CATSDPTGGAETQYF
TRBJ2-7,TRBV20-1,CSAADFLNPYEQYF
TRBJ1-2,TRBV7-8,CASSLGDRGSGYTF
TRBJ2-2,TRBV4-1,CASSQGPLRLSSGDTGELFF
TRBJ2-7,TRBV4-1,CASSQELYRGEQYF
TRBJ1-4,TRBV2,CASTGRIGPKPAQKLFF
TRBJ2-1,TRBV28,CASSWAGQLYNEQFF
TRBJ1-2,TRBV4-2,CASSQAQAGGYYGYTF
TRBJ2-7,TRBV6-2/TRBV6-3,CASSPGQVGTEQYF
TRBJ2-2,TRBV9,CASSPAWGITGELFF
TRBJ2-1,TRBV20-1,CSARAPSGINEQFF
TRBJ2-5,TRBV7-2,CASSFPHGETQYF
TRBJ1-2,TRBV7-2,CASSLVAHLTNYGYTF
TRBJ2-5,TRBV5-1,CASSLGGDQETQYF
TRBJ2-1,TRBV12-3/TRBV12-4,CASRAGGRNEQFF
TRBJ2-7,TRBV12-3/TRBV12-4,CASSRQGPTYEQYF
TRBJ2-7,TRBV14,CASSQGGAGAKYEQYF
TRBJ1-6,TRBV7-6,CASSLEGAQNNSPLHF
TRBJ2-4,TRBV9,CASSEGGSKNIQYF
TRBJ2-7,TRBV6-1,CASRGDRVPYEQYF
TRBJ2-7,TRBV27,CASSLSFPGQGREQYF
TRBJ2-5,TRBV9,CASSVDSGRGPRQETQYF
TRBJ2-5,TRBV7-2,CASSFDSGGPYQETQYF
TRBJ2-3,TRBV6-4,CASSSGREGTSELYF
TRBJ1-5,TRBV9,CASSETGSLHTPQHF
TRBJ1-1,TRBV13,CASRERGPNTEAFF
TRBJ1-5,TRBV7-3,CASSSKTSSGSNQPQHF
TRBJ1-5,TRBV20-1,CSAREVGQPQHF
TRBJ2-5,TRBV5-1,CASSLAGGIETQYF
TRBJ2-5,TRBV28,CAGSGQLGWEQYF
TRBJ2-2,TRBV15,CATSRDVVGTGELFF
TRBJ1-1,TRBV5-1,CASSLGQGAGENTEAFF
TRBJ1-1,TRBV5-1,CASSHGQGVSYTEAFF
TRBJ2-4,TRBV5-5,CASSWRASNNEQYF
TRBJ2-7,TRBV2,CASNGLAGVYEQYF
TRBJ1-2,TRBV10-3,CAISDREAYGYTF
TRBJ2-3,TRBV5-1,CASSLEGVTDTQYF
TRBJ2-1,TRBV3-1,CASSREEGTSYNEQFF
TRBJ1-4,TRBV7-9,CASSFDTGGEKLFF
TRBJ1-2,TRBV7-2,CASSPQTGINYGYTF
TRBJ2-3,TRBV2,CASMNLLVRFAGDSTDTQYF
TRBJ2-3,TRBV29-1,CSVEGAASGSPDTQYF
TRBJ2-7,TRBV12-3/TRBV12-4,CASRGRVSYEQYF
TRBJ1-2,TRBV11-2,CASSLVRTAYGYTF
TRBJ2-1,TRBV15,CATSMADGPDEQFF
TRBJ2-1,TRBV10-3,CAISESRQATNYNEQFF
TRBJ2-7,TRBV2,CASSKNRDRLHEQYF
TRBJ1-2,TRBV28,CASSGTGERYGCTF
TRBJ2-2,TRBV9,CASSASGGTDTGELFF
TRBJ2-1,TRBV5-1,CASSTGENEQFF